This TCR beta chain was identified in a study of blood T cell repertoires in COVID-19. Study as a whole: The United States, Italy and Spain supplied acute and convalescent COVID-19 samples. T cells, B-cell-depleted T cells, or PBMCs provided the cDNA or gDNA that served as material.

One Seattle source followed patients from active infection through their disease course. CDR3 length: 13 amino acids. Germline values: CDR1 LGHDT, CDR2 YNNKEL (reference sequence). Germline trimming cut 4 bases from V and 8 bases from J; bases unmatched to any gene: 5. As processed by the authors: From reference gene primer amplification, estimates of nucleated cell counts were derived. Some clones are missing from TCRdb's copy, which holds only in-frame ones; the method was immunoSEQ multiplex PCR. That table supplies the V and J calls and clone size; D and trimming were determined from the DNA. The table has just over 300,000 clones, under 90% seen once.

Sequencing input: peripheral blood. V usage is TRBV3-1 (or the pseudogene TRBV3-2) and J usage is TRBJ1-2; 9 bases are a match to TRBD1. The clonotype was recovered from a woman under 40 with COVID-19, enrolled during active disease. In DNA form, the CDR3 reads TGTGCCAGCAGCCTACAGGGGGCGATCGGCTACACCTTC. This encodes CASSLQGAIGYTF.